Listed below are T cell receptor beta chains from one sample, sequenced in a study of CD8+ T cells in alopecia areata. Sequencing used immunoSEQ multiplex PCR; TCRdb keeps in-frame clones, though not all of them. The sample records over 150,000 clones, approximately 56% being singletons. The sample in question was CD4+ T cells sorted from blood, obtained at week 0. These receptors were collected from a human donor with alopecia areata. The CDR3 runs from the conserved cysteine through the conserved F or W. The D gene is left open where the match is weak. Some rows mark clone size as missing; the rest say once, few, many or name a class of expanded clone.

v_gene: TRBV29-1; len: 12; abundance: few; j_gene: TRBJ1-1; d_gene: .; CDR3nt: TGCAGCGGGACCAGGGAAAGGGCTGAAGCTTTCTTT; CDR3aa: CSGTRERAEAFF
v_gene: TRBV6-1; len: 15; abundance: .; j_gene: TRBJ2-5; d_gene: .; CDR3nt: TGTGCCAGCAGTGTCCTAGCCGGGTCTCAAGAGACCCAGTACTTC; CDR3aa: CASSVLAGSQETQYF
v_gene: TRBV29-1; len: 14; abundance: .; j_gene: TRBJ2-1; d_gene: .; CDR3nt: TGCAGCGTTGGATCGGAGGGCCCTTACAATGAGCAGTTCTTC; CDR3aa: CSVGSEGPYNEQFF
v_gene: TRBV5-1; len: 14; abundance: .; j_gene: TRBJ2-7; d_gene: TRBD1; CDR3nt: TGCGCCAGCAGCCCAAAACAGACAGGGGGCGAGCAGTACTTC; CDR3aa: CASSPKQTGGEQYF
v_gene: TRBV27; len: 16; abundance: few; j_gene: TRBJ2-3; d_gene: TRBD1; CDR3nt: TGTGCCAGCAGTTCCTGGGGACAGGGGTTCACAGATACGCAGTATTTT; CDR3aa: CASSSWGQGFTDTQYF
v_gene: TRBV25-1; len: 15; abundance: once; j_gene: TRBJ2-7; d_gene: TRBD1; CDR3nt: TGTGCCAGCAGTGATCCGGGACAGGGGGTCGACGAGCAGTACTTC; CDR3aa: CASSDPGQGVDEQYF
v_gene: TRBV20-1; len: 10; abundance: .; j_gene: TRBJ1-2; d_gene: .; CDR3nt: TGCAGTGCTAGTACCAATGGCTACACCTTC; CDR3aa: CSASTNGYTF
v_gene: TRBV27; len: 15; abundance: .; j_gene: TRBJ1-6; d_gene: .; CDR3nt: TGTGCCAGCAGTGGCCGGAGCAGGGTAGGATCACCCCTCCACTTT; CDR3aa: CASSGRSRVGSPLHF
v_gene: TRBV7-2; len: 13; abundance: .; j_gene: TRBJ2-5; d_gene: .; CDR3nt: TGTGCCAGCAGCCAAAGGTGGGGGGAGACCCAGTACTTC; CDR3aa: CASSQRWGETQYF
v_gene: TRBV7-2; len: 16; abundance: .; j_gene: TRBJ2-7; d_gene: TRBD2; CDR3nt: TGTGCCAGCAGCTCTTTGACTAGCGGTGATACCTACGAGCAGTACTTC; CDR3aa: CASSSLTSGDTYEQYF
v_gene: TRBV30; len: 12; abundance: .; j_gene: TRBJ1-2; d_gene: .; CDR3nt: TGTGCCTGGAGGACGGCAGGGTTTGGCTACACCTTC; CDR3aa: CAWRTAGFGYTF
v_gene: TRBV25-1; len: 13; abundance: once; j_gene: TRBJ2-5; d_gene: .; CDR3nt: TGTGCCAGCAGTGAGCCGGGGAAAGAGACCCAGTACTTC; CDR3aa: CASSEPGKETQYF
v_gene: TRBV6-5; len: 12; abundance: .; j_gene: TRBJ2-5; d_gene: .; CDR3nt: TGTGCCAGCTCGGGTGGCGGGGAGACCCAGTACTTC; CDR3aa: CASSGGGETQYF
v_gene: TRBV5-1; len: 16; abundance: .; j_gene: TRBJ2-5; d_gene: TRBD2; CDR3nt: TGCGCCAGCAGCTGGGGACTAGCGGTTATACAAGAGACCCAGTACTTC; CDR3aa: CASSWGLAVIQETQYF
v_gene: TRBV30; len: 12; abundance: once; j_gene: TRBJ2-7; d_gene: .; CDR3nt: TGTGCCTGGAGCAACCGGGGGAACGAGCAGTACTTC; CDR3aa: CAWSNRGNEQYF
v_gene: TRBV7-9; len: 14; abundance: few; j_gene: TRBJ2-3; d_gene: .; CDR3nt: TGTGCCAGCAGCTCTTTCGGACAGAGGGATACGCAGTATTTT; CDR3aa: CASSSFGQRDTQYF
v_gene: TRBV2; len: 14; abundance: .; j_gene: TRBJ1-6; d_gene: .; CDR3nt: TGTGCCAGCAGTCCCGCCCGGAATAATTCACCCCTCCACTTT; CDR3aa: CASSPARNNSPLHF
v_gene: TRBV10-3; len: 11; abundance: few; j_gene: TRBJ2-1; d_gene: .; CDR3nt: TGTGCCATCAGGGGGACGGATGAGCAGTTCTTC; CDR3aa: CAIRGTDEQFF
v_gene: TRBV30; len: 13; abundance: .; j_gene: TRBJ2-2; d_gene: .; CDR3nt: TGTGCCTGGAGACCCCTTCAAAACGGGGAGCTGTTTTTT; CDR3aa: CAWRPLQNGELFF
v_gene: TRBV5-1; len: 12; abundance: few; j_gene: TRBJ2-3; d_gene: .; CDR3nt: TGCGCCAGCAGCTTGGACACAGATACGCAGTATTTT; CDR3aa: CASSLDTDTQYF
v_gene: TRBV7-9; len: 13; abundance: few; j_gene: TRBJ1-2; d_gene: .; CDR3nt: TGTGCCAGCAGCCCACTGTTTCTTCATGGCTACACCTTC; CDR3aa: CASSPLFLHGYTF
v_gene: TRBV15; len: 15; abundance: once; j_gene: TRBJ2-5; d_gene: .; CDR3nt: TGTGCCACCAGCAAAAGGCAGGGATGGATGGAGACCCAGTACTTC; CDR3aa: CATSKRQGWMETQYF
v_gene: TRBV6-5; len: 14; abundance: .; j_gene: TRBJ1-6; d_gene: .; CDR3nt: TGTGCCAGCAGTACTGCAGGGTCAGGTTCACCCCTCCACTTT; CDR3aa: CASSTAGSGSPLHF
v_gene: TRBV20-1; len: 11; abundance: few; j_gene: TRBJ2-7; d_gene: TRBD2; CDR3nt: TGCAGTGCTAGCGGGGGGGGCGAGCAGTACTTC; CDR3aa: CSASGGGEQYF
v_gene: TRBV5-1; len: 16; abundance: once; j_gene: TRBJ2-3; d_gene: TRBD2; CDR3nt: TGCGCCAGCAGCCGCACAGGGACTAGCAGGACAGATACGCAGTATTTT; CDR3aa: CASSRTGTSRTDTQYF
v_gene: TRBV29-1; len: 11; abundance: .; j_gene: TRBJ1-1; d_gene: .; CDR3nt: TGCAGCGTTAGGGACGGATTTGAAGCTTTCTTT; CDR3aa: CSVRDGFEAFF
v_gene: TRBV27; len: 15; abundance: once; j_gene: TRBJ2-1; d_gene: TRBD2; CDR3nt: TGTGCCAGCAGTTTAGGACTAGCGGGGTACGATGAGCAGTTCTTC; CDR3aa: CASSLGLAGYDEQFF
v_gene: TRBV2; len: 17; abundance: few; j_gene: TRBJ2-2; d_gene: TRBD1; CDR3nt: TGTGCCAGCAGCGAAACCGGGACAGGGGTGTCCCGCGGGGAGCTGTTTTTT; CDR3aa: CASSETGTGVSRGELFF
v_gene: TRBV5-1; len: 16; abundance: .; j_gene: TRBJ1-5; d_gene: .; CDR3nt: TGCGCCAGCAGCTTGGTAGGGGTGACAAGCAATCAGCCCCAGCATTTT; CDR3aa: CASSLVGVTSNQPQHF
v_gene: TRBV6-5; len: 13; abundance: .; j_gene: TRBJ2-2; d_gene: .; CDR3nt: TGTGCCAGCAGTCTCGCGAACACCGGGGAGCTGTTTTTT; CDR3aa: CASSLANTGELFF
v_gene: TRBV30; len: 14; abundance: .; j_gene: TRBJ1-3; d_gene: TRBD1; CDR3nt: TGTGCCTGGACAGGGGGGAGCTCTGGAAACACCATATATTTT; CDR3aa: CAWTGGSSGNTIYF
v_gene: TRBV6-1; len: 15; abundance: .; j_gene: TRBJ1-1; d_gene: .; CDR3nt: TGTGCCAGCAGTGACCGACAGGCCCCGAACACTGAAGCTTTCTTT; CDR3aa: CASSDRQAPNTEAFF
v_gene: TRBV29-1; len: 12; abundance: few; j_gene: TRBJ1-2; d_gene: .; CDR3nt: TGCAGCGTTGGTGACAAAAGACATGGCTACACCTTC; CDR3aa: CSVGDKRHGYTF
v_gene: TRBV14; len: 15; abundance: few; j_gene: TRBJ2-7; d_gene: .; CDR3nt: TGTGCCAGCAGCCAAGGGCATCCTAGCTCCTACGAGCAGTACTTC; CDR3aa: CASSQGHPSSYEQYF
v_gene: TRBV30; len: 11; abundance: .; j_gene: TRBJ1-2; d_gene: .; CDR3nt: TGTGCCTGGAGTGTACTTGGTGGCTACACCTTC; CDR3aa: CAWSVLGGYTF
v_gene: TRBV4-2; len: 15; abundance: few; j_gene: TRBJ2-7; d_gene: .; CDR3nt: TGTGCCAGCAGCCAAGAGCTCGGGCCGGTGGGGGAGCAGTACTTC; CDR3aa: CASSQELGPVGEQYF
v_gene: TRBV6-5; len: 15; abundance: .; j_gene: TRBJ2-5; d_gene: .; CDR3nt: TGTGCCAGCAGTTACTCCCCGGTGAGGCAAGAGACCCAGTACTTC; CDR3aa: CASSYSPVRQETQYF
v_gene: TRBV27; len: 10; abundance: few; j_gene: TRBJ1-2; d_gene: .; CDR3nt: TGTGCCAGCCTTAACTATGGCTACACCTTC; CDR3aa: CASLNYGYTF
v_gene: TRBV15; len: 13; abundance: .; j_gene: TRBJ2-3; d_gene: .; CDR3nt: TGTGCCACCAGCATTCGACAGCAAGATACGCAGTATTTT; CDR3aa: CATSIRQQDTQYF
v_gene: TRBV5-1; len: 14; abundance: .; j_gene: TRBJ2-5; d_gene: TRBD1; CDR3nt: TGCGCCAGCAGCTTGGCGGGACAGGGAGAGACCCAGTACTTC; CDR3aa: CASSLAGQGETQYF
v_gene: TRBV28; len: 11; abundance: few; j_gene: TRBJ1-2; d_gene: .; CDR3nt: TGTGCCAGCAGTGATCACTATGGCTACACCTTC; CDR3aa: CASSDHYGYTF
v_gene: TRBV7-2; len: 16; abundance: .; j_gene: TRBJ2-2; d_gene: .; CDR3nt: TGTGCCAGCATCCCGACTGCCCGGGTCGTTGGCGGGGAGCTGTTTTTT; CDR3aa: CASIPTARVVGGELFF
v_gene: TRBV25-1; len: 13; abundance: .; j_gene: TRBJ1-6; d_gene: .; CDR3nt: TGTGCCAGCAGTCGGGACGGTAATTCACCCCTCCACTTT; CDR3aa: CASSRDGNSPLHF
v_gene: TRBV27; len: 14; abundance: few; j_gene: TRBJ2-7; d_gene: .; CDR3nt: TGTGCCAGCAGTTTAAACGGGATATCCTACGAGCAGTACTTC; CDR3aa: CASSLNGISYEQYF
v_gene: TRBV5-1; len: 13; abundance: few; j_gene: TRBJ1-2; d_gene: .; CDR3nt: TGCGCCAGCAGTAGAGGAGCTAACTATGGCTACACCTTC; CDR3aa: CASSRGANYGYTF
v_gene: TRBV29-1; len: 13; abundance: .; j_gene: TRBJ2-5; d_gene: .; CDR3nt: TGCAGCGTTGAAGTGGGGGGACGGGGGACCCAGTACTTC; CDR3aa: CSVEVGGRGTQYF
v_gene: TRBV4-1; len: 15; abundance: .; j_gene: TRBJ2-7; d_gene: TRBD1; CDR3nt: TGCGCCAGCAGCCAAGGACAGGGGACTCCCTACGAGCAGTACTTC; CDR3aa: CASSQGQGTPYEQYF
v_gene: TRBV30; len: 14; abundance: .; j_gene: TRBJ2-7; d_gene: TRBD2; CDR3nt: TGTGCCTGGAGCCCAACCAGCGGGGGGCTAGGGCAGTACTTC; CDR3aa: CAWSPTSGGLGQYF
v_gene: TRBV5-1; len: 16; abundance: .; j_gene: TRBJ2-5; d_gene: TRBD1; CDR3nt: TGCGCCAGCAGCTTCGGACAGGGGGGTCTTCAAGAGACCCAGTACTTC; CDR3aa: CASSFGQGGLQETQYF
v_gene: TRBV30; len: 13; abundance: .; j_gene: TRBJ1-2; d_gene: .; CDR3nt: TGTGCCTGGAGTATATTAGGGCTGAGAGGCTACACCTTC; CDR3aa: CAWSILGLRGYTF
v_gene: TRBV18; len: 13; abundance: .; j_gene: TRBJ2-5; d_gene: .; CDR3nt: TGTGCCAGCTCATCACCCAATCAAGAGACCCAGTACTTC; CDR3aa: CASSSPNQETQYF
v_gene: TRBV19; len: 14; abundance: many; j_gene: TRBJ1-5; d_gene: .; CDR3nt: TGTGCCAGTAGTATCGGTACAGATGTTCAGCCCCAGCATTTT; CDR3aa: CASSIGTDVQPQHF
v_gene: TRBV30; len: 13; abundance: .; j_gene: TRBJ1-6; d_gene: TRBD1; CDR3nt: TGTGCCTGGAAAGACAGGGTGAATTCACCCCTCCACTTT; CDR3aa: CAWKDRVNSPLHF
v_gene: TRBV29-1; len: 13; abundance: .; j_gene: TRBJ2-5; d_gene: .; CDR3nt: TGCAGCGTTACAGGGCGGTTACAAGAGACCCAGTACTTC; CDR3aa: CSVTGRLQETQYF
v_gene: TRBV30; len: 13; abundance: few; j_gene: TRBJ2-5; d_gene: TRBD2; CDR3nt: TGTGCCTGGAGGAGCTCTAGCGGAAAGACCCAGTACTTC; CDR3aa: CAWRSSSGKTQYF
v_gene: TRBV27; len: 13; abundance: .; j_gene: TRBJ1-2; d_gene: .; CDR3nt: TGTGCCAGCAGCTCGCGAGGGATCTATGGCTACACCTTC; CDR3aa: CASSSRGIYGYTF
v_gene: TRBV19; len: 13; abundance: many; j_gene: TRBJ1-6; d_gene: .; CDR3nt: TGTGCCAGTGGGTCTGTCAGAAATTCACCCCTCCACTTT; CDR3aa: CASGSVRNSPLHF
v_gene: TRBV6-5; len: 12; abundance: .; j_gene: TRBJ2-7; d_gene: .; CDR3nt: TGTGCCAGCCAGACAGTATCCTACGAGCAGTACTTC; CDR3aa: CASQTVSYEQYF
v_gene: TRBV2; len: 12; abundance: .; j_gene: TRBJ2-5; d_gene: .; CDR3nt: TGTGCCAGCAGCCGGGAACAAGAGACCCAGTACTTC; CDR3aa: CASSREQETQYF
v_gene: TRBV9; len: 14; abundance: few; j_gene: TRBJ2-6; d_gene: .; CDR3nt: TGTGCCAGCAGCGTGAGCTCTGGGGCCAACGTCCTGACTTTC; CDR3aa: CASSVSSGANVLTF